This T cell receptor (beta chain) was sequenced for a study of blood T cell repertoires in COVID-19. At the level of the study: The United States, Italy and Spain supplied acute and convalescent COVID-19 samples.

Seattle's enrolled individuals joined amid active infection and were then monitored longitudinally. Per the authors' pipeline: Estimation of nucleated cell counts relied on the amplification of reference gene primers. The assay was immunoSEQ multiplex PCR, and TCRdb's table has in-frame clones only and misses some. V, J and clone size are those of that table, while D and trimming were read from the DNA. The sample lists around 280,000 clones, roughly 90% occurring once. Germline values: CDR1 MNHEY, CDR2 SMNVEV (reference sequence). The CDR3 loop spans 16 amino acids. V trimming: 4 bases; J trimming: 1 base; junction bases outside the gene matches: 8.

The TCR was taken from a woman under 40 with COVID-19, enrolled during active disease. The sample consisted of peripheral blood. The gene calls are TRBV27 and TRBJ1-1; TRBD1 matches 8 bases. The CDR3 here is CASSSAGQGGNTEAFF. CDR3 nucleotides: TGTGCCAGCAGTTCAGCTGGACAGGGCGGGAACACTGAAGCTTTCTTT.